This TCR beta chain came from a study of blood T cells in healthy people across ages. Study information: Per two T cells, template switching captured roughly one barcoded beta molecule.

The authors ran a second PCR of about 6 to 11 cycles using a sample-barcoded 5' primer and a J-beta primer mix. Each TCR beta cDNA got a 12-nucleotide random molecular identifier. TCRdb analysed the 5' RACE reads with MiXCR anew, one entry per CDR3 protein. The table includes under 950,000 distinct CDR3 sequences, approximately 22% detected once. The V gene's germline CDR1 is PRHDT and CDR2 FYEKMQ (reference sequence). The CDR3 extends over 15 amino acids. V was cut by 2 bases and J by 1 base, with 11 bases left in between. The chain employs TRBV13 and TRBJ1-1; no reliable D call. This TCR came from a man aged 65 to 85 in good health. Sample: blood. The CDR3 DNA sequence: TGTGCCAGCAGCTTATCTCCACCAAAGAACACTGAAGCTTTCTTT. Its protein is CASSLSPPKNTEAFF.